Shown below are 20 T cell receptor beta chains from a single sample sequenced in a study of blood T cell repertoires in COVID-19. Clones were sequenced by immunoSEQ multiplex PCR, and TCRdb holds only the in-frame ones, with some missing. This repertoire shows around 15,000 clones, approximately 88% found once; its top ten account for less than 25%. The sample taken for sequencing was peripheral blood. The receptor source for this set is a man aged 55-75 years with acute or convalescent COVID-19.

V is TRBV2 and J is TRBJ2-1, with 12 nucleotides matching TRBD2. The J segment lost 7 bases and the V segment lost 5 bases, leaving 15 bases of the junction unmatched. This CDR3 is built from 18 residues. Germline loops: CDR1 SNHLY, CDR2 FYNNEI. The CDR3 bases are TGTGCCAGCAGTCCCAAGCTCGCCACTAGCGGGAGGCGAAATGAGCAGTTCTTC. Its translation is CASSPKLATSGRRNEQFF.

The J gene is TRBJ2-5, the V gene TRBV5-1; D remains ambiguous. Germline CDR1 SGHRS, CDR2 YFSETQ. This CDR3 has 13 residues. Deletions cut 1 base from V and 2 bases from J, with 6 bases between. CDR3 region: CASSLMRQETQYF. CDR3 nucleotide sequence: TGCGCCAGCAGCTTGATGCGGCAAGAGACCCAGTACTTC.

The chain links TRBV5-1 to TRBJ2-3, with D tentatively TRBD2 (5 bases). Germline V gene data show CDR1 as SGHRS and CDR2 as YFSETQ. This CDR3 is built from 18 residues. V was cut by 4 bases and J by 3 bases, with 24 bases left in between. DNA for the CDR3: TGCGCCAGCAGCGCCGGACTGATAAGTCAGCTAGGTACAGATACGCAGTATTTT. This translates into CASSAGLISQLGTDTQYF.

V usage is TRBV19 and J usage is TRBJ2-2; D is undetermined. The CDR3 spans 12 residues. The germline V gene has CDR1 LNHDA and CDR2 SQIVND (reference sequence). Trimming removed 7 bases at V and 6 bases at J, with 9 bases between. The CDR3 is CASIGPAGELFF. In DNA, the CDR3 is TGTGCCAGTATTGGGCCGGCCGGGGAGCTGTTTTTT.

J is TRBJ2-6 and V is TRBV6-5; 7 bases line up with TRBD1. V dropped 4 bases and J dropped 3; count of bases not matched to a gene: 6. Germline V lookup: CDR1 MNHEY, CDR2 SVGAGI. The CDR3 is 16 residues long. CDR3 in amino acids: CASSLTPGGGANVLTF. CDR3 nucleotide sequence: TGTGCCAGCAGTTTGACCCCAGGGGGTGGGGCCAACGTCCTGACTTTC.

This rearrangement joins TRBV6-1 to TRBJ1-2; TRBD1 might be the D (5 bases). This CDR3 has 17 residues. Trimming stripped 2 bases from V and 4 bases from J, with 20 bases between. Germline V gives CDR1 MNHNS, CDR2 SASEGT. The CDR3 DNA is TGTGCCAGCAGTGAATACGGGGGGATAAGGGGCCTCTATGGCTACACCTTC. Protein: CASSEYGGIRGLYGYTF.

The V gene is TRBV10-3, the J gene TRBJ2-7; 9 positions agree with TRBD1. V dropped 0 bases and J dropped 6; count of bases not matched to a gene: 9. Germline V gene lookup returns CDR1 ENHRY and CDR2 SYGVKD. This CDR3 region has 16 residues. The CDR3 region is CAISESNRGRGGEQYF. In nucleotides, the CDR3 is TGTGCCATCAGTGAGTCGAACAGGGGGCGAGGTGGCGAGCAGTACTTC.

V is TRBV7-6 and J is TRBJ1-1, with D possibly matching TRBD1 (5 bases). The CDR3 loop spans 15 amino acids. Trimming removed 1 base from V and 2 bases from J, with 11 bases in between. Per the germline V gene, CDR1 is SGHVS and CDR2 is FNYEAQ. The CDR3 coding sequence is TGTGCCAGCAGCTTAGGGAGGGACCCAAACACTGAAGCTTTCTTT. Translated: CASSLGRDPNTEAFF. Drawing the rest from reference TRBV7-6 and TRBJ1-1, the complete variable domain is GAGVSQSPRYKVTKRGQDVALRCDPISGHVSLYWYRQALGQGPEFLTYFNYEAQQDKSGLPNDRFSAERPEGSISTLTIQRTEQRDSAMYRCASSLGRDPNTEAFFGQGTRLTVV.

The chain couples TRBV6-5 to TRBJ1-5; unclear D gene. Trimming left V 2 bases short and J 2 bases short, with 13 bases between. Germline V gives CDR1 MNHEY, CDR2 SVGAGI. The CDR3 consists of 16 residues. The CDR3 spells CASSYEAPSRNQPQHF. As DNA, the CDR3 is TGTGCCAGCAGTTACGAGGCCCCTTCCCGCAATCAGCCCCAGCATTTT.

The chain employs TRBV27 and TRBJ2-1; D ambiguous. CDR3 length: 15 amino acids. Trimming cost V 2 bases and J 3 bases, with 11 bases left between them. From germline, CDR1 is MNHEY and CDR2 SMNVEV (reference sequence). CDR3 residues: CASSLGLSFYNEQFF. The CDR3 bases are TGTGCCAGCAGTTTAGGCCTTTCCTTCTACAATGAGCAGTTCTTC.

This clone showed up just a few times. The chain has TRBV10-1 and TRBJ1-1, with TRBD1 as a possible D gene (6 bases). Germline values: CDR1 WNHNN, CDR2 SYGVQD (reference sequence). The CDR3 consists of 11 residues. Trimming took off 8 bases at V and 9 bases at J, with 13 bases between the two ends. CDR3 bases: TGCGCCAGCGAGTATAGGGGGAAAGCTTTCTTT. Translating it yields CASEYRGKAFF.

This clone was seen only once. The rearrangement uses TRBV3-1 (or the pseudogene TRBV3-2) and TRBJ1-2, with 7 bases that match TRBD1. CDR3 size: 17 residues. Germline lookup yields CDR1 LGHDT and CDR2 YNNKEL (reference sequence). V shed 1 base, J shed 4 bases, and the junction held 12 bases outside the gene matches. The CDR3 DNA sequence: TGTGCCAGCAGCCAAGTACTGGGACAACAGGGGACCTATGGCTACACCTTC. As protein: CASSQVLGQQGTYGYTF.

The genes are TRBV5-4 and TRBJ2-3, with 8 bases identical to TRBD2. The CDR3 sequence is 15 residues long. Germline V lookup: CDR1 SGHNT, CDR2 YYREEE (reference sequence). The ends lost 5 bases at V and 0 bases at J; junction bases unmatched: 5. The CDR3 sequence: CASRDQRGSTDTQYF. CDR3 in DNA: TGTGCCAGCAGGGACCAGCGGGGGAGCACAGATACGCAGTATTTT.

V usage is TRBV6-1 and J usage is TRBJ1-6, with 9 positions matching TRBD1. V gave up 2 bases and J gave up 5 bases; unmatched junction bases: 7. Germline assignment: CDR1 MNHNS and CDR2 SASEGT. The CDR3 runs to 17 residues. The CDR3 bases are TGTGCCAGCAGTGAACCGACAGGGGGTATTAATAATTCACCCCTCCACTTT. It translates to CASSEPTGGINNSPLHF.

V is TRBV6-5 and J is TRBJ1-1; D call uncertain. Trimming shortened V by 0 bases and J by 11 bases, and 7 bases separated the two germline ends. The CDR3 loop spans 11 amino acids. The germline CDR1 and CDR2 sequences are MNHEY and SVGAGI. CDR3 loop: CASSYSGSAFF. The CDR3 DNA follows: TGTGCCAGCAGTTACTCAGGGAGCGCTTTCTTT.

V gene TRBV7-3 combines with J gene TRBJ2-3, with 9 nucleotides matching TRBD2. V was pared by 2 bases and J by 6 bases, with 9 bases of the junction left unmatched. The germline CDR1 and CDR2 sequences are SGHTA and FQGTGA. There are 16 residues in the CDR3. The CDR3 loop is CASSLGRSGRSDTQYF. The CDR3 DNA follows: TGTGCCAGCAGCTTAGGTCGTAGCGGGAGATCCGATACGCAGTATTTT.

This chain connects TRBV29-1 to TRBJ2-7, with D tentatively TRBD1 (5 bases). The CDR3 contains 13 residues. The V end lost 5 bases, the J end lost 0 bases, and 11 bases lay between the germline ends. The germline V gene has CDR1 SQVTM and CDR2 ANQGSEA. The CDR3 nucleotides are TGCAGCGTTTACCAGGGATACTCCTACGAGCAGTACTTC. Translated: CSVYQGYSYEQYF.

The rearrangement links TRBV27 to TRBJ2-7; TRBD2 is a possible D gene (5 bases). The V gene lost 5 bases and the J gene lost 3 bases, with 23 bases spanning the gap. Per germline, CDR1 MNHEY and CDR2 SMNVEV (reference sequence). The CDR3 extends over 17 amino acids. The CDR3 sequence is CASSPPVVGSWGYEQYF. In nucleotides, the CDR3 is TGTGCCAGCAGTCCCCCGGTTGTAGGGAGTTGGGGCTACGAGCAGTACTTC.

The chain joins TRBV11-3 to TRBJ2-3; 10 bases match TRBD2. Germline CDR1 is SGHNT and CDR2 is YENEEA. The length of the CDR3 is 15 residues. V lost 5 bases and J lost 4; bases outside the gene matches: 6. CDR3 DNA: TGTGCCAGCAGCCCTACTAGCGGGGAGTCAGATACGCAGTATTTT. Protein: CASSPTSGESDTQYF.

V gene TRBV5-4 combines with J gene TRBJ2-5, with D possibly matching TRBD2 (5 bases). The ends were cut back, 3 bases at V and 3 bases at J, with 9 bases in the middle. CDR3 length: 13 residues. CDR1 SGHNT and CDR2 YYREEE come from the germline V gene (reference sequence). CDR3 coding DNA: TGTGCCAGCAGCTCGGACTTCGAAGAGACCCAGTACTTC. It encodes CASSSDFEETQYF.